These T cell receptor beta chains were read from a single sample in a study of T cells in Graves' hyperthyroidism and ophthalmopathy. MiXCR, run by TCRdb on the multiplex PCR reads, gives a single entry per CDR3 protein. The sample carries roughly 710,000 distinct CDR3 sequences, approximately 36% recorded once. Sequenced: blood. The receptor set was obtained from a woman between 40 and 55 years old with Graves' hyperthyroidism. Both conserved end residues are part of each CDR3. D genes are given only for firm matches. The size of a clone is reported for some rows only, either as once, few or many, or as a class for expanded clones.

D gene,J gene,V gene,clone size,CDR3 protein,CDR3 DNA
.,TRBJ1-1,TRBV19,few,CASSILPVPIDTEAFF,TGTGCCAGTAGTATCTTACCGGTCCCAATAGACACTGAAGCTTTCTTT
.,TRBJ1-2,TRBV9,.,CASSVGHQGPSGYTF,TGTGCCAGCAGCGTAGGGCACCAGGGGCCCTCGGGCTACACCTTC
.,TRBJ1-2,TRBV7-9,many,CASSPGAPQNYGYTF,TGTGCCAGCAGCCCTGGGGCTCCGCAAAACTATGGCTACACCTTC
TRBD2,TRBJ2-5,TRBV7-8,many,CASSLVGGGLIQETQYF,TGTGCCAGCAGCTTAGTTGGGGGGGGATTGATCCAAGAGACCCAGTACTTC
.,TRBJ1-6,TRBV5-6,many,CASSPMGLWTNSPLHF,TGTGCCAGCAGTCCCATGGGGTTGTGGACGAATTCACCCCTCCACTTT
TRBD2,TRBJ2-7,TRBV4-2,few,CASSQSLAGYYEQYF,TGTGCCAGCAGCCAGTCTCTAGCGGGGTACTACGAGCAGTACTTC
.,TRBJ1-1,TRBV7-9,.,CASSYRSTEAFF,TGTGCCAGCAGCTACAGGTCGACTGAAGCTTTCTTT
.,TRBJ1-2,TRBV14,.,CASSQVPGYGYTF,TGTGCCAGCAGCCAAGTCCCAGGGTATGGCTACACCTTC
.,TRBJ2-3,TRBV10-1,.,CASSEVRGDTQYF,TGCGCCAGCAGTGAGGTCCGGGGAGATACGCAGTATTTT
.,TRBJ1-5,TRBV4-1,.,CASSQGPPYQPQHF,TGCGCCAGCAGCCAAGGCCCCCCCTATCAGCCCCAGCATTTT
.,TRBJ1-2,TRBV30,.,CAWSGGYGYTF,TGTGCCTGGAGTGGGGGCTATGGCTACACCTTC
TRBD1,TRBJ2-7,TRBV29-1,.,CSWRTGLYEQYF,TGCAGCTGGAGGACAGGCCTCTACGAGCAGTACTTC
.,TRBJ1-1,TRBV6-6,.,CAIEDDSPMAEAFF,TGTGCCATAGAGGATGACAGCCCGATGGCTGAAGCTTTCTTT
.,TRBJ2-2,TRBV7-9,many,CASSPGTLAGELFF,TGTGCCAGCAGCCCAGGGACTCTCGCCGGGGAGCTGTTTTTT
TRBD1,TRBJ1-5,TRBV5-6,once,CAGRSTGSNQPQHF,TGTGCCGGCAGGTCGACAGGGTCCAATCAGCCCCAGCATTTT
TRBD1,TRBJ1-6,TRBV10-3,.,CAISSGTGGSSPLHF,TGTGCCATCAGTTCCGGGACAGGGGGTAGTTCACCCCTCCACTTT
TRBD1,TRBJ2-7,TRBV5-1,.,CASSLRQGVEYEQHF,TGCGCCAGCAGCCTAAGACAGGGTGTCGAGTACGAGCAGCACTTC
.,TRBJ1-4,TRBV29-1,many,CSVELGASGYPNEKLFF,TGCAGCGTTGAGCTCGGGGCCTCTGGCTATCCTAATGAAAAACTGTTTTTT
TRBD1,TRBJ1-1,TRBV20-1,few,CSAREPRQGAYTEAFF,TGCAGTGCTAGAGAACCCAGACAGGGGGCTTACACTGAAGCTTTCTTT
.,TRBJ1-3,TRBV7-2,.,CASSQEHTISGNTIYF,TGTGCCAGCAGCCAAGAGCACACCATCTCTGGAAACACCATATATTTT
.,TRBJ1-1,TRBV20-1,.,CSATTGTEAFF,TGCAGTGCTACTACAGGGACAGAAGCTTTCTTT
.,TRBJ1-3,TRBV5-1,.,CASSLSRGAGNTIYF,TGCGCCAGCAGCTTGTCCAGGGGAGCTGGAAACACCATATATTTT
.,TRBJ2-1,TRBV7-2,.,CASSQETYNEQFF,TGCGCCAGCAGCCAAGAGACTTACAATGAGCAGTTCTTC
.,TRBJ1-2,TRBV12-3/TRBV12-4,.,CASSFSRQIPHYGYTF,TGTGCCAGCAGTTTTTCTCGACAGATCCCCCACTATGGCTACACCTTC